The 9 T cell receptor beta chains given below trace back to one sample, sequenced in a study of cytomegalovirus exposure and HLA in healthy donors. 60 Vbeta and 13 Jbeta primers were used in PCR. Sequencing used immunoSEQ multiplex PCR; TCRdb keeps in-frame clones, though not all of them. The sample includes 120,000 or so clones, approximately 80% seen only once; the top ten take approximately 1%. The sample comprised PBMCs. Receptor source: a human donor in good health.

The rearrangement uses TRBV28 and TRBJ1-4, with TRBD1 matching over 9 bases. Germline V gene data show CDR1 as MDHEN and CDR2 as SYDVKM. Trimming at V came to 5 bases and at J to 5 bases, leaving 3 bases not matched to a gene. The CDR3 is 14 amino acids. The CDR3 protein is CASSRTGENEKLFF. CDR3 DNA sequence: TGTGCCAGCAGTCGGACAGGGGAAAATGAAAAACTGTTTTTT.

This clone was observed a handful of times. The CDR3 sequence: CASSYPTEAFF. The CDR3 coding sequence is TGTGCCAGCAGCTACCCGACTGAAGCTTTCTTT. The chain links TRBV6-1 to TRBJ1-1; D ambiguous. The V gene's germline CDR1 is MNHNS and CDR2 SASEGT. The ends were cut back, 6 bases at V and 5 bases at J, with 7 bases in the middle. The CDR3 runs 11 residues.

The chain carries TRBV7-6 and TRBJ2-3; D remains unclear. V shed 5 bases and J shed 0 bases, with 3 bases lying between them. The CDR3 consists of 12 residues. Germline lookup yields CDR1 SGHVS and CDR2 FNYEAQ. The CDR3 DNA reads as TGTGCCAGCAGCGAGAGCACAGATACGCAGTATTTT. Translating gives CASSESTDTQYF.

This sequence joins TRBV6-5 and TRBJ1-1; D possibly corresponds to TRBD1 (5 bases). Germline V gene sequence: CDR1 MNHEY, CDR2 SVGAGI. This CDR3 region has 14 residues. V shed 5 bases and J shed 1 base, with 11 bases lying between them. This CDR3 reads CASSRQRENTEAFF. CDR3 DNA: TGTGCCAGCAGTCGACAGCGGGAGAACACTGAAGCTTTCTTT.

The CDR3 loop is CASTDRRDRQLNQPQHF. The CDR3 coding sequence is TGCGCCAGCACCGATCGGAGAGACAGGCAACTCAATCAGCCCCAGCATTTT. The gene calls are TRBV5-1 and TRBJ1-5; D possibly corresponds to TRBD1 (6 bases). The germline V gene encodes CDR1 SGHRS and CDR2 YFSETQ. The ends were cut back, 6 bases at V and 3 bases at J, with 22 bases in the middle. CDR3 length: 17 residues.

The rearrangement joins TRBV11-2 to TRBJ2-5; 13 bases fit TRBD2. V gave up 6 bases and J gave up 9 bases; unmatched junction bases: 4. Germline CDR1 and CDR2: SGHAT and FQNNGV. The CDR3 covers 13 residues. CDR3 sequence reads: CASRTGTSGAQYF. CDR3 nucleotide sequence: TGTGCCAGCAGAACCGGGACTAGCGGGGCCCAGTACTTC.

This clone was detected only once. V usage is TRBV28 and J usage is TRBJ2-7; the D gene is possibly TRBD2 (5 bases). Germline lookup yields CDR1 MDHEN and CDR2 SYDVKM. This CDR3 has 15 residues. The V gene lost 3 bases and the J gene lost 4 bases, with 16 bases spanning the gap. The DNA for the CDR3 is TGTGCCAGCAGTTTTGAGGGCGGGTGGAGGTACGAGCAGTACTTC. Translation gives CASSFEGGWRYEQYF.

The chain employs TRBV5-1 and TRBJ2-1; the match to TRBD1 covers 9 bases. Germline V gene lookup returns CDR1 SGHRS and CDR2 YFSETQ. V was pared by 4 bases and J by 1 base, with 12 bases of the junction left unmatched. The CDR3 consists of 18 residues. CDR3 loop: CASSNRDRVVRSYNEQFF. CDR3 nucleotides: TGCGCCAGCAGCAACCGGGACAGGGTTGTAAGATCCTACAATGAGCAGTTCTTC.

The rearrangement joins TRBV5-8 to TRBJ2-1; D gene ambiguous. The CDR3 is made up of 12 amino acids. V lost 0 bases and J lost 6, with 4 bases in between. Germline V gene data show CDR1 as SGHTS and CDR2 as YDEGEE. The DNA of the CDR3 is TGTGCCAGCAGCTTGGGGAGCAATGAGCAGTTCTTC. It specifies CASSLGSNEQFF.